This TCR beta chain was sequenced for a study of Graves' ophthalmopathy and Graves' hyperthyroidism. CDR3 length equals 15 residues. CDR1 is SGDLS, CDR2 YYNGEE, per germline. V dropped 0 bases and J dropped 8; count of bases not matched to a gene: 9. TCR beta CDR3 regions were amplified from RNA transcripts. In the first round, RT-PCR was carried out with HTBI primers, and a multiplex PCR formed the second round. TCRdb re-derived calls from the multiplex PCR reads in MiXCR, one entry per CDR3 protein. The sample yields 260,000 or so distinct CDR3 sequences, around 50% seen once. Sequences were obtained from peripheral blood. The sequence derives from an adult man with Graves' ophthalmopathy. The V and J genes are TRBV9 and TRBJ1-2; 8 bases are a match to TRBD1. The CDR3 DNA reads TGTGCCAGCAGCGTAGCTACAGGGGGAAGGAGGGGCTACACCTTC. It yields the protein CASSVATGGRRGYTF.